The 10 T cell receptor beta chains below were found in one sample sequenced in a study of control samples from healthy donors and cancer patients (dated by TCRdb to the early 2020s). The library was prepared using the immunoSEQ multiplex PCR assay. In its TCRdb copy, this immuneACCESS table keeps in-frame sequences only and misses some clones. Where compared with another copy, unresolved V genes explain less than half of these, and the others have no known cause. This sample lists about 130,000 clones; approximately 94% were detected once. About 3.6% of the sample is in the top ten clones. The sample comprised blood. These receptors were obtained from a man aged 25-45 years in good health.

This clone was observed once. The chain employs TRBV18 and TRBJ1-4, with D tentatively TRBD1 (6 bases). The CDR3 has 15 residues. Trimming left V 4 bases short and J 8 bases short, with 17 bases between. Germline values: CDR1 KGHSH, CDR2 LQKENI. CDR3 amino acids: CASSLDGGAGEKLFF. The CDR3 coding sequence is TGTGCCAGCTCACTGGATGGGGGGGCCGGCGAAAAACTGTTTTTT.

V and J are TRBV6-4 and TRBJ1-6; D is undetermined. Trimming shortened V by 6 bases and J by 0 bases, and 9 bases separated the two germline ends. This CDR3 is 15 amino acids long. Germline lookup yields CDR1 MRHNA and CDR2 SNTAGT. CDR3: CASREESSYNSPLHF. CDR3 nucleotide sequence: TGTGCCAGCAGGGAGGAGAGCTCCTATAATTCACCCCTCCACTTT.

The chain is built from TRBV19 and TRBJ1-5; TRBD1 is a possible D gene (6 bases). This CDR3 has 14 residues. Germline V gene lookup returns CDR1 LNHDA and CDR2 SQIVND (reference sequence). Trimming stripped 7 bases from V and 7 bases from J, with 17 bases between. The CDR3 sequence: CASTIGGSGQPQHF. The DNA for the CDR3 is TGTGCCAGTACCATAGGGGGGTCCGGCCAGCCCCAGCATTTT.

The genes are TRBV28 and TRBJ1-6, with TRBD1 matching 9 bases. This CDR3 region has 14 residues. The germline V gene has CDR1 MDHEN and CDR2 SYDVKM. With V trimmed by 6 bases and J by 10 bases, 7 bases remained unmatched. The CDR3 DNA reads TGTGCCAGCAGCTCCGGGACAGGGTGGTCACCCCTCCACTTT. Residues: CASSSGTGWSPLHF.

The chain employs TRBV24-1 and TRBJ2-2, with a possible D match to TRBD1 (5 bases). Germline V lookup: CDR1 KGHDR, CDR2 SFDVKD. Trimming stripped 7 bases from V and 6 bases from J, with 14 bases between. The CDR3 is 14 amino acids. For the CDR3, the DNA is TGTGCCACCAGCGTAGGGGAAGTCTCCGGGGAGCTGTTTTTT. It is translated as CATSVGEVSGELFF.

V gene TRBV14 combines with J gene TRBJ1-2; D gene ambiguous. Trimming left V 1 base short and J 8 bases short, with 11 bases between. Germline assignment: CDR1 SGHDN and CDR2 FVKESK. The CDR3 has 13 residues. The CDR3 DNA sequence: TGTGCCAGCAGCCAAGGACTGAGTAGAGGCTACACCTTC. Translated: CASSQGLSRGYTF.

The chain joins TRBV6-2 or TRBV6-3 to TRBJ1-6; D is perhaps TRBD1 (5 bases). Germline V gives CDR1 MNHEY, CDR2 SVGEGT. Trimming left V 6 bases short and J 0 bases short, with 15 bases between. This CDR3 is built from 17 residues. The CDR3 coding sequence is TGTGCCAGCAGCCCAGACAGTCTCGGCTCCTATAATTCACCCCTCCACTTT. This gives the protein CASSPDSLGSYNSPLHF.

The CDR3 DNA sequence: TGTGCCAGCAGCTCACAGGGCTCTTATGAAAAACTGTTTTTT. It is translated as CASSSQGSYEKLFF. The chain couples TRBV7-9 to TRBJ1-4; weak D call: TRBD1 (6 bases). This CDR3 contains 14 residues. Trimming took 4 bases from V and 6 from J, leaving 12 bases between them. Germline loops: CDR1 SEHNR, CDR2 FQNEAQ (reference sequence).

CDR3 nucleotide sequence: TGTGCCAGCAGCCTCGGGGGATTAGCGGGCTACACCTTC. Translating gives CASSLGGLAGYTF. V usage is TRBV7-2 and J usage is TRBJ1-2; a weak D match, TRBD1 (5 bases). Germline assignment: CDR1 SGHTA and CDR2 FQGNSA. CDR3 size: 13 residues. V was trimmed by 5 bases and J by 8 bases, leaving 15 bases between them.

The chain employs TRBV2 and TRBJ1-2; D call uncertain. Germline V gene sequence: CDR1 SNHLY, CDR2 FYNNEI. CDR3 length equals 14 residues. Trimming stripped 3 bases from V and 1 base from J, with 9 bases between. CDR3 region: CASSDFWGNYGYTF. The CDR3 nucleotides are TGTGCCAGCAGTGACTTCTGGGGTAACTATGGCTACACCTTC.